A selection of T cell receptor beta chains follows, all from one sample in a study of CD8 T cells in Susac syndrome. TCRdb reprocessed the immunoSEQ multiplex PCR reads via MiXCR and lists one record per CDR3 protein. The table lists hundreds of thousands of distinct CDR3 sequences, 95% to 97% of them singletons. Sequenced sample: CD4+ T cells from PBMCs. These TCRs come from a human donor with Susac syndrome. Both conserved end residues are part of each CDR3. A D gene is named only where the DNA matches it firmly. Not every row has a clone size; where given, it reads once, few, many or a size class.

-,-,TRBV25-1,TRBJ2-1,CASRQPGAYNEQFF,TGTGCCAGCCGCCAGCCGGGGGCTTACAATGAGCAGTTCTTC
-,-,TRBV28,TRBJ1-1,CASSLMLTEAFF,TGTGCCAGCAGTTTAATGTTAACTGAAGCTTTCTTT
-,-,TRBV29-1,TRBJ2-1,CSGTPGFSSYNEQFF,TGCAGCGGGACCCCGGGCTTCAGCTCCTACAATGAGCAGTTCTTC
TRBD1,-,TRBV9,TRBJ2-4,CASSGNGTGGYGKNIQYF,TGTGCCAGCAGCGGAAACGGGACAGGGGGTTACGGCAAAAACATTCAGTACTTC
-,-,TRBV6-5,TRBJ2-7,CASSRGSHYEQYF,TGTGCCAGCAGTAGAGGCTCCCACTACGAGCAGTACTTC
-,-,TRBV19,TRBJ2-2,CASRTNTGELFF,TGTGCCAGTCGGACTAACACCGGGGAGCTGTTTTTT
-,once,TRBV5-1,TRBJ2-7,CASSSQANSYEQYF,TGCGCCAGCAGCTCCCAAGCTAACAGTTACGAGCAGTACTTC
-,-,TRBV20-1,TRBJ2-5,CSARSLSEETQYF,TGCAGTGCTAGATCACTATCCGAAGAGACCCAGTACTTC
TRBD2,few,TRBV6-5,TRBJ2-5,CASSTGTSGQETQYF,TGTGCCAGCAGTACTGGGACTAGCGGCCAAGAGACCCAGTACTTC
-,-,TRBV4-1,TRBJ1-3,CASSQASQGGNTIYF,TGCGCCAGCAGCCAAGCCTCCCAGGGAGGAAACACCATATATTTT